The clone carrying this T cell receptor beta chain was picked up a small number of times. Its antigen is still unknown. The CDR3 regions of TCR beta were amplified from RNA transcripts. The TCR CDR3 first-round RT-PCR relied on the HTBI primer set. TCRdb used MiXCR to reprocess the multiplex PCR reads, holding one entry per CDR3 protein. In the table there are under 400,000 distinct CDR3 sequences, approximately 25% of which are singletons. Each patient was aged 18 to 65 and had newly diagnosed hyperthyroidism of under 2 months' duration. In making diagnoses, clinical symptoms, serum thyroxine and TRAb, thyroid ultrasound and orbital computed tomography were all used. This specimen belongs to a study of T cells in Graves' hyperthyroidism and ophthalmopathy. Study results and limitations: Classification by a 13 V-J model distinguished ophthalmopathy from stable hyperthyroidism. A median about 7 months before onset, the model predicted ophthalmopathy.

Germline V gene lookup returns CDR1 MNHEY and CDR2 SMNVEV (reference sequence). V was pared by 8 bases and J by 4 bases, with 14 bases between. The CDR3 covers 13 residues. The TCR originated in a man aged 45-60 years with Graves' hyperthyroidism. The chain employs TRBV27 and TRBJ1-2; no clear D gene. Specimen: blood. The CDR3 reads CASADGGFYGYTF. CDR3 bases: TGTGCCAGCGCAGATGGAGGCTTCTATGGCTACACCTTC.